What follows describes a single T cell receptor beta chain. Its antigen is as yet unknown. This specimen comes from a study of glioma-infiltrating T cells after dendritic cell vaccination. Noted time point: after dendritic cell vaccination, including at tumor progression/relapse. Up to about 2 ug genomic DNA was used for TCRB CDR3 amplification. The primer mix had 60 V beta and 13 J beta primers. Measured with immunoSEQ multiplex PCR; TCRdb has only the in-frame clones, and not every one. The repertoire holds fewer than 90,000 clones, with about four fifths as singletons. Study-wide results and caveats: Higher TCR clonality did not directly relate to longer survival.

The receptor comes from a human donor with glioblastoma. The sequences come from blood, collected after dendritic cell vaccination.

The CDR3 is CASSLDRVLTRSYNEQFF. For the CDR3, the DNA is TGTGCCAGCAGCTTGGACAGGGTATTAACTCGCTCCTACAATGAGCAGTTCTTC. The chain employs TRBV5-4 and TRBJ2-1; possibly TRBD1 for D (6 bases). Germline loops: CDR1 SGHNT, CDR2 YYREEE (reference sequence). The CDR3 is made up of 18 amino acids. V gave up 0 bases and J gave up 0 bases, with 16 bases separating them. Complete variable domain (other parts from reference TRBV5-4 and TRBJ2-1): ETGVTQSPTHLIKTRGQQVTLRCSSQSGHNTVSWYQQALGQGPQFIFQYYREEENGRGNFPPRFSGLQFPNYSSELNVNALELDDSALYLCASSLDRVLTRSYNEQFFGPGTRLTVL.